These T cell receptor beta chains were read from a single sample in a study of tumor-infiltrating lymphocytes in glioblastoma multiforme. MiXCR, applied by TCRdb to the multiplex PCR reads, yields one record per CDR3 protein. The sample lists more than 12,000 distinct CDR3 sequences, approximately 71% seen once, with about 50% in the top ten. The sequencing sample was made of brain tumor tissue. The receptors shown here come from a male donor with glioblastoma. Both conserved end residues are part of each CDR3. A D gene is named only where the DNA matches it firmly. Rows may omit the clone size; those that give it use once, few, many or a size class.

d_call,v_call,j_call,clone_size,cdr3_nt,cdr3_aa
.,TRBV10-2,TRBJ1-2,.,TGCGCCAGCACGGGGGGGAGAGGCTACACCTTC,CASTGGRGYTF
.,TRBV20-1,TRBJ2-2,once,TGCAGTGCTAGAGATATTTTGAGGGACACCGGGGAGCTGTTTTTT,CSARDILRDTGELFF
.,TRBV12-3/TRBV12-4,TRBJ2-5,.,TGTGCCAGCAGCTCCGGGACACCGCAAGAGACCCAGTACTTC,CASSSGTPQETQYF
.,TRBV29-1,TRBJ2-3,.,TGCAGCGTTGAATCTAGGAGGGGAGATACGCAGTATTTT,CSVESRRGDTQYF
.,TRBV11-2,TRBJ2-3,many,TGTGCCAGCAGCCGGGTCGGCTTCAATAGGAGCTCAGATACGCAGTATTTT,CASSRVGFNRSSDTQYF
.,TRBV20-1,TRBJ1-6,.,TGCTGTGCTAGAGGGCGGGGTCCCATGAATTCACCCCTCCACTTT,CCARGRGPMNSPLHF
TRBD1,TRBV29-1,TRBJ1-6,.,TGCAGCGTTCCCAGGGACAGAGAATCACCCCTGTACTTT,CSVPRDRESPLYF
TRBD1,TRBV28,TRBJ2-7,.,TGTGCCAACAGGAAAGGTCCCGGACAGGGCGGTCACGAGCAGTACTTC,CANRKGPGQGGHEQYF
.,TRBV11-1,TRBJ2-3,.,TGTGCCAGCAGCTTAGCGCGGATTTCTCTAGATACGCAGTATTTT,CASSLARISLDTQYF
TRBD2,TRBV20-1,TRBJ2-7,medium-sized,TGCAGTGCTAGACCCGATCTCGGACTAGCGGGGGACTACGAGCAGTACTTC,CSARPDLGLAGDYEQYF
TRBD1,TRBV12-3/TRBV12-4,TRBJ2-7,.,TGTGCCAGCAGTCTTTGGACAGGGGACAATGAGCAGTACTTC,CASSLWTGDNEQYF
.,TRBV12-3/TRBV12-4,TRBJ1-1,medium-sized,TGTGCCAGCAGTTTATCGTGGCAAAACACTGAAGCTTTCTTT,CASSLSWQNTEAFF